This T cell receptor (beta chain) derives from a study of T cells in Graves' hyperthyroidism and ophthalmopathy. Trimming pared 7 bases from V and 4 bases from J, leaving 16 bases between. CDR3 length: 13 residues. The germline V gene has CDR1 SQVTM and CDR2 ANQGSEA. Study conclusions and caveats: In blood, most of the thyroid clonotypes expanded above 0.001 were also present.

Amplification of TCR beta CDR3 regions used RNA as the template. HTBI primers were used for first-round RT-PCR of the TCR CDR3. TCRdb used MiXCR to reprocess the multiplex PCR reads, holding one entry per CDR3 protein. Here the sample spans 660,000 or so distinct CDR3 sequences, less than 25% being singletons. This clonotype has more than one count but fewer than ten. Its antigen is as yet unknown. Material for sequencing was blood. The chain couples TRBV29-1 to TRBJ1-2; TRBD1 is a possible D gene (5 bases). The TCR was taken from a man aged 25 to 40 with Graves' ophthalmopathy. In nucleotides, the CDR3 is TGCAGCGCCCCGTCCAACGGGACCTATGGCTACACCTTC. Translating it yields CSAPSNGTYGYTF.